This TCR beta chain was sequenced for a study of cytomegalovirus exposure and HLA in healthy donors. As for the study in general: The roughly 120 validation repertoires, a later analysis reported, used the same platform as the roughly 660 repertoires from the first cohort.

The germline V gene encodes CDR1 MNHNS and CDR2 SASEGT. V lost 2 bases and J lost 0, with 8 bases in between. The CDR3 sequence is 16 residues long. The donors were in the roughly 130-subject validation cohort, distinct from the roughly 700-subject first cohort. Measured with immunoSEQ multiplex PCR; TCRdb has only the in-frame clones, and not every one. The sample contains 200,000 to 250,000 clones, roughly 87% of which appear only once. The genes are TRBV6-1 and TRBJ2-6; D gene uncertain. Sequences were obtained from PBMCs. This receptor was obtained from a woman aged 18 to 35 in good health and CMV-seropositive. This CDR3 is CASSEFGYSGANVLTF. Here the CDR3 DNA reads TGTGCCAGCAGTGAATTCGGGTACTCTGGGGCCAACGTCCTGACTTTC.